Below, 21 T cell receptor beta chains from the same sample are listed, as sequenced in a study of CD8 T cells in Susac syndrome. Reverse transcription of roughly 0.5 to 1 ug RNA was performed with random hexamers. TCRdb independently ran MiXCR on the immunoSEQ multiplex PCR reads; one entry per CDR3 protein. The data show 200,000 or so distinct CDR3 sequences, 90% to 96% seen once. Sequencing used CD4+ T cells from PBMCs. The receptors shown here come from a human donor with Susac syndrome.

The chain carries TRBV7-9 and TRBJ1-1; D might be TRBD1 (5 bases). CDR3 length: 16 residues. CDR1 and CDR2 from the germline V gene are SEHNR and FQNEAQ (reference sequence). Trimming removed 4 bases at V and 4 bases at J, with 19 bases between. The CDR3 DNA follows: TGTGCCAGCAGCTCGATGCCAGGGAGTTCGGGCACTGAAGCTTTCTTT. Protein: CASSSMPGSSGTEAFF.

J is TRBJ2-1 and V is TRBV7-3; TRBD1 is a possible D gene (6 bases). CDR1 and CDR2 (germline): SGHTA, FQGTGA. Between the trimmed V and J ends, which lost 5 bases and 0 bases, there was a span of 11 bases. This CDR3 spans 15 amino acids. This CDR3 reads CASSPDSSSYNEQFF. CDR3 coding DNA: TGTGCCAGCAGCCCGGACAGTAGCTCCTACAATGAGCAGTTCTTC.

This clonotype is a singleton in its sample. The CDR3 sequence is CSAIETEGAYQPQHF. DNA for the CDR3: TGCAGTGCTATAGAGACTGAGGGGGCATATCAGCCCCAGCATTTT. V and J are TRBV20-1 and TRBJ1-5, with 7 positions matching TRBD1. The CDR3 loop spans 15 amino acids. Germline CDR1 DFQATT, CDR2 SNEGSKA (reference sequence). The J segment lost 5 bases and the V segment lost 4 bases, leaving 11 bases of the junction unmatched.

The J gene is TRBJ1-6, the V gene TRBV29-1; tentatively, D is TRBD1 (5 bases). V gave up 0 bases and J gave up 7 bases, with 7 bases separating them. CDR1 and CDR2 from the germline V gene are SQVTM and ANQGSEA. The CDR3 spans 13 residues. The CDR3 spells CSVEDEGNSPLHF. For the CDR3, the DNA is TGCAGCGTTGAAGATGAGGGGAATTCACCCCTCCACTTT.

The chain couples TRBV19 to TRBJ2-1; TRBD1 agrees at 8 bases. CDR3 size: 14 residues. Germline V gene sequence: CDR1 LNHDA, CDR2 SQIVND (reference sequence). The V segment lost 3 bases and the J segment 4 bases; nucleotides outside the gene matches: 2. For the CDR3, the DNA is TGTGCCAGTAGTATCCAGGGGGCATACAATGAGCAGTTCTTC. Protein product: CASSIQGAYNEQFF.

This rearrangement joins TRBV7-9 to TRBJ2-7; D is perhaps TRBD1 (6 bases). Germline V gene sequence: CDR1 SEHNR, CDR2 FQNEAQ (reference sequence). Trimming cost V 4 bases and J 5 bases, with 12 bases left between them. The CDR3 covers 13 residues. CDR3 residues: CASSSSGQDEQYF. In nucleotides, the CDR3 is TGTGCCAGCAGCTCCTCGGGACAAGACGAGCAGTACTTC.

The rearrangement links TRBV14 to TRBJ1-2; D is unclear. The V and J ends lost 2 bases and 3 bases respectively, with 13 bases between them. Germline loops: CDR1 SGHDN, CDR2 FVKESK. CDR3 length equals 15 residues. The CDR3 DNA follows: TGTGCCAGCAGCCAAAGCAGTAGCCACTACTATGGCTACACCTTC. Translation gives CASSQSSSHYYGYTF. Complete variable domain (other parts from reference TRBV14 and TRBJ1-2): EAGVTQFPSHSVIEKGQTVTLRCDPISGHDNLYWYRRVMGKEIKFLLHFVKESKQDESGMPNNRFLAERTGGTYSTLKVQPAELEDSGVYFCASSQSSSHYYGYTFGSGTRLTVV.

The chain links TRBV7-6 to TRBJ1-6; a weak D match, TRBD1 (5 bases). The CDR3 is 16 amino acids. The germline V gene encodes CDR1 SGHVS and CDR2 FNYEAQ. The V end was cut by 5 bases, the J end by 8 bases, with 19 bases between. The CDR3 DNA reads TGTGCCAGCAGCCTACTCGATACAGGTGGAGATTCACCCCTCCACTTT. Translating it yields CASSLLDTGGDSPLHF.

The V gene is TRBV29-1, the J gene TRBJ2-7; 11 nucleotides match TRBD1. V was clipped by 5 bases and J by 3 bases; unmatched bases: 9. Germline values: CDR1 SQVTM, CDR2 ANQGSEA. CDR3 size: 15 residues. The CDR3 DNA sequence: TGCAGCGTTCAGTACGCCGGGACAGGGGGCTACGAGCAGTACTTC. It specifies CSVQYAGTGGYEQYF.

The chain has TRBV30 and TRBJ1-4; 8 bases are a match to TRBD1. Germline V gene sequence: CDR1 GTSNPN, CDR2 SVGIG (reference sequence). Unmatched junction bases numbered 6, after V lost 5 bases and J lost 4 bases. The CDR3 has 14 residues. The CDR3 protein is CAWAPTGDNEKLFF. CDR3 nucleotides: TGTGCCTGGGCGCCGACAGGGGATAATGAAAAACTGTTTTTT.

This clonotype was picked up a small number of times. This chain connects TRBV7-9 to TRBJ1-2; perhaps TRBD1 as D (6 bases). Germline V gene sequence: CDR1 SEHNR, CDR2 FQNEAQ (reference sequence). V gave up 11 bases and J gave up 2 bases, with 12 bases separating them. The CDR3 consists of 12 residues. The CDR3 nucleotides read TGTGCCTCCGCCGGGGGCAACTATGGCTACACCTTC. Its protein product is CASAGGNYGYTF.

The rearrangement joins TRBV12-3 or TRBV12-4 to TRBJ2-3; no clear D gene. CDR3 length equals 16 residues. Deletions cut 2 bases from V and 0 bases from J, with 12 bases between. Here the CDR3 DNA reads TGTGCCAGCAGTTTACTTAGAAGAACTAGCACAGATACGCAGTATTTT. The encoded protein is CASSLLRRTSTDTQYF.

The chain is built from TRBV18 and TRBJ2-2; 7 nucleotides line up with TRBD2. CDR3 length equals 15 residues. Germline CDR1 is KGHSH and CDR2 is LQKENI. After removal of 4 bases from V and 4 bases from J, the junction contained 6 bases not matched to a gene. The CDR3 DNA is TGTGCCAGCTCACGAGCGGGGTCAGGCACCGGGGAGCTGTTTTTT. The encoded protein is CASSRAGSGTGELFF.

The chain joins TRBV12-5 to TRBJ1-2, with a tentative D call TRBD1 (5 bases). Germline-derived CDR1 and CDR2 are LGHNT and FRNRAP. Trimming shortened V by 0 bases and J by 1 base, and 21 bases separated the two germline ends. CDR3 length: 19 amino acids. The CDR3 protein is CASGLVPGLNLGDNYGYTF. CDR3 DNA sequence: TGTGCTAGTGGTTTGGTGCCGGGACTCAATCTAGGAGATAACTATGGCTACACCTTC.

The genes are TRBV12-3 or TRBV12-4 and TRBJ2-7; 10 bases are shared with TRBD1. The CDR3 spans 15 residues. V gave up 4 bases and J gave up 6 bases; unmatched junction bases: 9. DNA for the CDR3: TGTGCCAGCAGTTCCCGGACAGGGGGAAGGTTCGAGCAGTACTTC. Residues: CASSSRTGGRFEQYF.

The V call is TRBV27, the J call TRBJ1-2; 7 positions agree with TRBD1. This CDR3 is built from 15 residues. The ends lost 5 bases at V and 4 bases at J; junction bases unmatched: 10. CDR1 and CDR2 (germline): MNHEY, SMNVEV (reference sequence). The CDR3 DNA reads as TGTGCCAGCAGTCCCCAATCCGACAGGGTCTATGGCTACACCTTC. This translates into CASSPQSDRVYGYTF.

The genes are TRBV20-1 and TRBJ2-1; 9 bases line up with TRBD2. The ends lost 5 bases at V and 1 base at J; junction bases unmatched: 3. Germline assignment: CDR1 DFQATT and CDR2 SNEGSKA (reference sequence). The CDR3 is 14 amino acids. CDR3 region: CSAASGVSYNEQFF. CDR3 DNA sequence: TGCAGTGCTGCTAGCGGGGTATCCTACAATGAGCAGTTCTTC.

This chain connects TRBV7-9 to TRBJ1-1; D is unresolved. The CDR3 loop spans 15 amino acids. V was pared by 4 bases and J by 4 bases, with 16 bases between. CDR1 is SEHNR and CDR2 is FQNEAQ in the germline V gene (reference sequence). CDR3 coding DNA: TGTGCCAGCAGCTCTAGGGCTCAGGAGGGCACTGAAGCTTTCTTT. Amino acid sequence: CASSSRAQEGTEAFF.

The chain has TRBV9 and TRBJ2-2, with 10 bases identical to TRBD2. The CDR3 totals 15 residues. V lost 5 bases to trimming and J lost 3 bases; unmatched junction nucleotides: 4. Germline V gene data show CDR1 as SGDLS and CDR2 as YYNGEE. CDR3 sequence reads: CASSQSGGDTGELFF. The CDR3, as DNA: TGTGCCAGCAGTCAGAGCGGGGGGGACACCGGGGAGCTGTTTTTT.

V and J are TRBV19 and TRBJ1-1; D remains ambiguous. The V end lost 10 bases, the J end lost 2 bases, and 14 bases lay between the germline ends. This CDR3 comprises 13 residues. Germline CDR1 and CDR2: LNHDA and SQIVND (reference sequence). This CDR3 is CATKAPENTEAFF. The CDR3 region has the DNA TGTGCCACCAAAGCGCCGGAAAACACTGAAGCTTTCTTT. The variable domain in full, with the rest retrieved from reference TRBV19 and TRBJ1-1, is DGGITQSPKYLFRKEGQNVTLSCEQNLNHDAMYWYRQDPGQGLRLIYYSQIVNDFQKGDIAEGYSVSREKKESFPLTVTSAQKNPTAFYLCATKAPENTEAFFGQGTRLTVV.

The rearrangement uses TRBV5-4 and TRBJ1-6; D gene unclear. CDR3 length equals 16 residues. The V and J ends lost 2 bases and 4 bases respectively, with 13 bases between them. The germline V gene encodes CDR1 SGHNT and CDR2 YYREEE (reference sequence). CDR3 DNA sequence: TGTGCCAGCAGCTTCATCCCTGGACGGTATAATTCACCCCTCCACTTT. Protein product: CASSFIPGRYNSPLHF.